The source of this T cell receptor (beta chain) is a study of human T cells and chemical hapten exposure. Within the library, unique molecular identifiers were attached to each individual cDNA molecule. TCRdb ran MiXCR on the RACE reads and lists one entry per CDR3 protein. The sample lists fewer than 85,000 distinct CDR3 sequences; approximately 8% were seen once. This clonotype was seen ten or more times. Time point of the sample: healthy volunteer bleed at 6 weeks. Extraction of total RNA was performed on unfractionated whole blood. With 0 bases removed from V and 2 bases from J, the gap between germline ends came to 6 bases. CDR3 length: 13 residues. The germline gives CDR1 SGHKS, CDR2 YYEKEE (reference sequence).

The receptor's source is a male donor in good health. Some clones in this sample may be carry-over from other donors' samples. The rearrangement joins TRBV5-5 to TRBJ2-7; D is undetermined. What was sequenced was whole blood. The CDR3 coding sequence is TGTGCCAGCAGCTTGGAAGGACCCTACGAGCAGTACTTC. This gives the protein CASSLEGPYEQYF.